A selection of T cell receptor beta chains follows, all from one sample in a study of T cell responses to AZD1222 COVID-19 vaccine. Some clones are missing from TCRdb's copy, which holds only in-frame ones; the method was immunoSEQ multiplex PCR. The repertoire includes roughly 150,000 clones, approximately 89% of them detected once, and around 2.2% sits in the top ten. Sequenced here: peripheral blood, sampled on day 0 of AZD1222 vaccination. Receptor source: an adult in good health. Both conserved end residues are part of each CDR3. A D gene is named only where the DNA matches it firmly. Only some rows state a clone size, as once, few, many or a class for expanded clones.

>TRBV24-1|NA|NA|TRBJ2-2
CATRGVGGGELFF
TGTGCCACCCGAGGGGTGGGCGGCGGGGAGCTGTTTTTT
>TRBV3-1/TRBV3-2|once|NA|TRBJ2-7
CASSHRAGNEQYF
TGTGCCAGCAGCCATAGGGCGGGAAATGAGCAGTACTTC
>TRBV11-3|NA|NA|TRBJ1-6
CASSSRGAVGNSPLHF
TGTGCCAGCAGCTCCAGGGGCGCGGTCGGGAATTCACCCCTCCACTTT
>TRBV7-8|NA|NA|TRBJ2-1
CASSLDGLDEQFF
TGTGCCAGCAGCTTAGACGGCCTCGATGAACAGTTCTTC
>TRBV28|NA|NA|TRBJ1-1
CASRGELAEAFF
TGTGCCAGCAGGGGGGAGTTGGCTGAAGCTTTCTTT
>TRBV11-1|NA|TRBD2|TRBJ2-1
CASSSQGAAGNEQFF
TGTGCCAGCAGCTCCCAAGGGGCAGCGGGAAATGAGCAGTTCTTC
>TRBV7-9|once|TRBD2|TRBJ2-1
CASSLQTSGRPNEQFF
TGTGCCAGCAGCTTACAAACTAGCGGGAGGCCCAATGAGCAGTTCTTC
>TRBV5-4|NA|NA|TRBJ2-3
CASSRGPRGTDTQYF
TGTGCCAGCAGCCGGGGACCGCGAGGGACAGATACGCAGTATTTT
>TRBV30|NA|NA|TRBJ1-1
CAGDIPRGAFF
TGTGCCGGCGACATACCGAGGGGGGCTTTCTTT
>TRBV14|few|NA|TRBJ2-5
CASSQDQRETQYF
TGTGCCAGCAGCCAAGACCAACGGGAGACCCAGTACTTC
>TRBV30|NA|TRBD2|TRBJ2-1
CAGKSGRGPYNEQFF
TGTGCCGGAAAAAGCGGGAGAGGACCCTACAATGAGCAGTTCTTC
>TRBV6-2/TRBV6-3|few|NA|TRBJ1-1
CASSLRGLGAFF
TGTGCCAGCAGCCTCCGGGGGCTTGGAGCTTTCTTT
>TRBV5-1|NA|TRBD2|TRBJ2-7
CASSATSGRATYEQYF
TGCGCCAGCAGCGCGACTAGCGGGAGGGCCACCTACGAGCAGTACTTC
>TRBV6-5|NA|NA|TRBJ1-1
CASPGSRSTEAFF
TGTGCCAGTCCTGGATCCAGGAGCACTGAAGCTTTCTTT
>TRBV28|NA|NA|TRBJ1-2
CASSINNYGYTF
TGTGCCAGCAGTATCAACAACTATGGCTACACCTTC
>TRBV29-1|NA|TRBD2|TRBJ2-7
CSVGRAGVNYEQYF
TGCAGCGTTGGACGAGCGGGAGTAAACTACGAGCAGTACTTC
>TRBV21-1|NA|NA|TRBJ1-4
CASSKGRVISEKLFF
TGTGCCAGCAGCAAAGGCCGAGTAATATCTGAAAAACTGTTTTTT
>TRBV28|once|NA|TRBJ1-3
CASSSGSGNTIYF
TGTGCCAGCAGTTCAGGGTCCGGAAACACCATATATTTT
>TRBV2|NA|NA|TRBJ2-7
CASRNRVGEQYF
TGTGCCAGCAGAAACAGGGTTGGGGAGCAGTACTTC
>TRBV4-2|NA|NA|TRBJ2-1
CASSQVGTSINEQFF
TGTGCCAGCAGCCAAGTTGGAACTAGTATCAATGAGCAGTTCTTC
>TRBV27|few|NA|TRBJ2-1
CASSFSGFRNEQFF
TGTGCCAGCAGTTTTAGCGGCTTTAGAAATGAGCAGTTCTTC
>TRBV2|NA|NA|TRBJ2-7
CASSAYEQYF
TGTGCCAGCAGCGCCTACGAGCAGTACTTC
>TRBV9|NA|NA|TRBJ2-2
CASSVEGSRGGELFF
TGTGCCAGCAGCGTAGAGGGTAGCAGGGGCGGGGAGCTGTTTTTT
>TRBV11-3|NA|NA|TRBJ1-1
CASSLGSLSGEAFF
TGTGCCAGCAGCTTAGGAAGTCTGTCCGGGGAAGCTTTCTTT
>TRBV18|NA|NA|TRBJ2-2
CASSLNSGTLNTGELFF
TGTGCCAGCTCGCTTAACTCCGGGACATTGAACACCGGGGAGCTGTTTTTT
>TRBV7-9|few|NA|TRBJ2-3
CAGSGTQYF
TGTGCCGGATCGGGTACGCAGTATTTT
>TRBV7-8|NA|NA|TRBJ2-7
CASSPNIGRAGEQYF
TGTGCCAGCAGCCCGAATATTGGCAGGGCAGGCGAGCAGTACTTC
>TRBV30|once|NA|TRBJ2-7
CAWSAPVHQYF
TGTGCCTGGAGTGCCCCAGTCCACCAGTACTTC
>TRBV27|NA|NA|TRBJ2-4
CASSLGANRGNIQYF
TGTGCCAGCAGCCTGGGGGCAAATCGGGGTAACATTCAGTACTTC
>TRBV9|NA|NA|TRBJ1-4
CASSVTPGWDGKLFF
TGTGCCAGCAGCGTTACCCCGGGGTGGGACGGGAAACTGTTTTTT
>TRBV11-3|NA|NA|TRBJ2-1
CASSFSLYNEQFF
TGTGCCAGCAGCTTCTCTCTCTACAATGAGCAGTTCTTC
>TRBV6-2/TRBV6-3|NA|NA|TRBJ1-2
CASSYETEYGYTF
TGTGCCAGCAGTTACGAGACAGAATATGGCTACACCTTC
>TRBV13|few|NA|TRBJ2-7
CASSFRRVNYEQYF
TGTGCCAGCAGCTTTCGACGGGTAAACTACGAGCAGTACTTC
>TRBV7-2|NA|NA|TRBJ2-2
CASSLETGELFF
TGTGCCAGCAGCTTGGAGACCGGGGAGCTGTTTTTT
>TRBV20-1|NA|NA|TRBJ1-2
CSAGQSGYTF
TGCAGTGCAGGGCAGAGTGGCTACACCTTC
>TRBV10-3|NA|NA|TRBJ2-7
CAISHGLEVVEQYF
TGTGCCATCAGTCACGGACTGGAGGTCGTCGAGCAGTACTTC
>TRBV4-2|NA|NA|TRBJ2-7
CASSQEQSSYEQYF
TGTGCCAGCAGCCAGGAGCAGAGCTCCTACGAGCAGTACTTC
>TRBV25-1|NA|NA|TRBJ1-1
CASIGMTEAFF
TGTGCCAGCATTGGAATGACTGAAGCTTTCTTT
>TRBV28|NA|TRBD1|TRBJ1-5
CASSLQGQGRKPQHF
TGTGCCAGCAGTTTACAGGGACAGGGGAGGAAGCCCCAGCATTTT
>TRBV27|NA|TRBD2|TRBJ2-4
CASSFGLAGVGNIQYF
TGTGCCAGCAGTTTCGGGCTAGCGGGAGTTGGGAACATTCAGTACTTC
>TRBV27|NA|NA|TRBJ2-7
CASGRVRDGEQYF
TGTGCCAGCGGGCGGGTGAGGGACGGCGAGCAGTACTTC
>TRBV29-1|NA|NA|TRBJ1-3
CSVTTGNSGNTIYF
TGCAGCGTTACCACAGGGAATTCTGGAAACACCATATATTTT
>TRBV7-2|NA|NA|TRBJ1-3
CASSLQQTAGNTIYF
TGTGCCAGCAGCTTACAACAGACCGCTGGAAACACCATATATTTT
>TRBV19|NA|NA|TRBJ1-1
CASSISAGENTEAFF
TGTGCCAGTAGTATATCCGCTGGAGAGAACACTGAAGCTTTCTTT
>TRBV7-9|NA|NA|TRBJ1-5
CASSLALNQPQHF
TGTGCCAGCAGCTTAGCGCTGAATCAGCCCCAGCATTTT
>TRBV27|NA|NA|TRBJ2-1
CASSLFGRDEQFF
TGTGCCAGCAGTTTATTCGGGCGCGATGAGCAGTTCTTC